This T cell receptor beta chain was recorded in a study of blood T cell dynamics during melanoma immunotherapy. Points from the study as a whole: Whether repertoire-driving clones were melanoma-specific could not be determined. Disease-control patients' PBMC repertoires became either more clonal or more diverse at W3.

As for time point: week 3, after first cycle of checkpoint inhibitor. Samples come from before therapy and from week 3 after the first blockade cycle. Patients had no prior systemic cancer treatment, immunosuppressants or other active cancers. Only a few counts were recorded for this clone. Its target is not known. CDR3 length equals 14 residues. CDR1 and CDR2 (germline): SNHLY, FYNNEI. After removal of 4 bases from V and 4 bases from J, the junction contained 4 bases not matched to a gene. The protocol was immunoSEQ multiplex PCR, while the TCRdb copy is restricted to in-frame clones and leaves out a portion. Of about 14,000 clones detected, 86% appear once; the ten largest clones hold approximately 5%.

V and J are TRBV2 and TRBJ1-1, with 9 bases identical to TRBD1. The sequences come from blood, collected from a patient treated with checkpoint blockade. This sequence originates from a human donor with melanoma. The CDR3 loop is CASSVRTGVTEAFF. CDR3 coding DNA: TGTGCCAGCAGTGTTCGGACAGGGGTCACTGAAGCTTTCTTT.